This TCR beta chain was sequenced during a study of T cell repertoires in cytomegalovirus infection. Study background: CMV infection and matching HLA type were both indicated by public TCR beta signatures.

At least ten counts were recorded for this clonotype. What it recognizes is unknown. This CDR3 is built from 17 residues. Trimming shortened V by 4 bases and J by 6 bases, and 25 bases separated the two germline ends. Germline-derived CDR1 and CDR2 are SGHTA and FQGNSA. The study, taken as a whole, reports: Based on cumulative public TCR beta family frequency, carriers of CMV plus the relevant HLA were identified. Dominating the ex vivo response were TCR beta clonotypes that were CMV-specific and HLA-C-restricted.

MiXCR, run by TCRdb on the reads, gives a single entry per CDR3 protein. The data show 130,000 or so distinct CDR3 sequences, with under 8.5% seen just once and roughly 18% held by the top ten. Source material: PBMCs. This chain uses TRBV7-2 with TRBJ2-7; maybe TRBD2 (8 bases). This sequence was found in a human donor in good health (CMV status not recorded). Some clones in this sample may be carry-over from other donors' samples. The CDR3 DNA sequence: TGTGCCAGCAGCTCTACTATTGACGGGAGGGGGCGAGGCGAGCAGTACTTC. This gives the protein CASSSTIDGRGRGEQYF.